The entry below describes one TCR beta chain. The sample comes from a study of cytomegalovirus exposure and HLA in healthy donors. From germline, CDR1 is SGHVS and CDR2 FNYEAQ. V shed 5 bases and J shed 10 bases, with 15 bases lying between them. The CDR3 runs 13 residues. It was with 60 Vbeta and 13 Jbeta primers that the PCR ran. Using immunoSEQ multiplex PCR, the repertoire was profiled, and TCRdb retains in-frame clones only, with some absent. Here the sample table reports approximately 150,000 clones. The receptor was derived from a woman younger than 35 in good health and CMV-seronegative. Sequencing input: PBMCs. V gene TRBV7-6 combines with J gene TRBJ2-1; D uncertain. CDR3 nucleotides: TGTGCCAGCAGCCCTAGTTGGCGAGGCGAGCAGTTCTTC. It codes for CASSPSWRGEQFF. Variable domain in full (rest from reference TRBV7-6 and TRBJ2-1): GAGVSQSPRYKVTKRGQDVALRCDPISGHVSLYWYRQALGQGPEFLTYFNYEAQQDKSGLPNDRFSAERPEGSISTLTIQRTEQRDSAMYRCASSPSWRGEQFFGPGTRLTVL.